This TCR beta chain was identified during a study of blood T cell repertoires in COVID-19. About the study: COVID-19 samples collected from the United States, Italy and Spain covered acute and convalescent phases. From T cells, B-cell-depleted T cells, or PBMCs came the material, which was cDNA or gDNA.

Authors' data handling: Nucleated cell counts were estimated from reference gene primer amplification. Profiled with immunoSEQ multiplex PCR; TCRdb holds only in-frame clones, not every one. That table gives V, J and clone size, and the DNA gave D and trimming. The data contain about 120,000 clones, over 75% of them singletons. Input material: peripheral blood. The source is a woman of 80 years or more with acute or convalescent COVID-19.

CDR3 nucleotide sequence: TGCGCCAGCAGCACCCCAGGGGGCAATGAGCAGTTCTTC. Amino acids: CASSTPGGNEQFF. The V gene is TRBV5-1, the J gene TRBJ2-1, with 7 bases matching TRBD1. V trimming: 4 bases; J trimming: 6 bases; junction bases outside the gene matches: 4. Germline V gives CDR1 SGHRS, CDR2 YFSETQ. The CDR3 totals 13 residues. The whole variable domain, remainder taken from reference TRBV5-1 and TRBJ2-1, is KAGVTQTPRYLIKTRGQQVTLSCSPISGHRSVSWYQQTPGQGLQFLFEYFSETQRNKGNFPGRFSGRQFSNSRSEMNVSTLELGDSALYLCASSTPGGNEQFFGPGTRLTVL.